This T cell receptor (beta chain) is drawn from a study of blood T cell repertoires in COVID-19 (dated by TCRdb to the early 2020s). As for the study more broadly: Samples from collaborators originated in the United States, Italy and Spain and spanned both the acute and convalescent phases of COVID-19. The prospective study material was composed of cDNA or gDNA derived from T cells, B-cell-depleted T cells, or PBMCs. Subjects who had been exposed to COVID-19, were actively infected with it, or had recovered from it provided the deeply sampled blood TCRbeta repertoires that made up the dataset. The repertoires were released in a freely available public database intended as a resource for research on the immune response to SARS-CoV-2. The samples were drawn from the first 160 participants of the ongoing ImmuneRACE study and from roughly 1,300 subjects provided by 6 global collaborators. Sample metadata almost always included a de-identified subject ID, COVID-19 status, age in years and sex. Where available, HLA class I and class II types were obtained from metadata supplied by the sample provider rather than from assay-based typing. Overall study outcomes, separate from this receptor: How much clinical and demographic metadata was included differed by source and by participant, and the metadata was provided uncurated.

The CDR3, from cysteine to phenylalanine, totals 14 residues. The retained sequence is limited to the CDR3, 42 bases, with the frame set at the first base. Sequences SGHAT (CDR1) and FQNNGV (CDR2) are obtained from the germline V gene. Deletion took 6 bases off V and 2 bases off J, with a span of 14 bases between the germline ends. TCRbeta CDR3 regions were amplified from genomic DNA by means of the immunoSEQ Assay, a bias-controlled multiplex PCR. For the original study's pipeline: Nucleated cell counts per sample were estimated from amplification of reference gene primers within the assay. To quantify the absolute abundance of each unique TCRbeta CDR3 rearrangement, sequence reads were collapsed and filtered. For each sample, productive Simpson clonality was calculated as the square root of Simpson's diversity index over productive rearrangements. TCRdb mirrors the immuneACCESS table, restricted to in-frame sequences. Some clones are absent from its copies; in checked studies, under half trace to an unresolved V gene, and the reason for the others is unknown. The V and J calls and clone size come from that table; D and trimming were worked out from the DNA. Recorded for this sample are some 240,000 clones; 80% to 90% of them occurred a single time. Clones ranked in the top ten supply 4% to 5% of the sample.

A second Seattle source provided samples from volunteer blood donors who had recovered from COVID-19. Each collaborating institution followed its own protocols to collect whole blood in K2EDTA tubes. For TCRbeta analysis, collaborators shipped samples in one of three forms: frozen whole blood, isolated PBMCs, or DNA extracted from either of those sample types. As concerns this clone: The clone's antigen remains unknown. Base qualities are missing; no much larger clone stands one base away.

This TCR was recovered from a woman aged 40 to 50 who had recovered from COVID-19. This chain is built from TRBV11-2 and TRBJ2-7; the D segment could be TRBD1, given 6 matching bases. Sequenced: peripheral blood. The DNA sequence is given as TGTGCCAGCAGTATGGACAGTCGGGCCTACGAGCAGTACTTC. This codes for CASSMDSRAYEQYF.